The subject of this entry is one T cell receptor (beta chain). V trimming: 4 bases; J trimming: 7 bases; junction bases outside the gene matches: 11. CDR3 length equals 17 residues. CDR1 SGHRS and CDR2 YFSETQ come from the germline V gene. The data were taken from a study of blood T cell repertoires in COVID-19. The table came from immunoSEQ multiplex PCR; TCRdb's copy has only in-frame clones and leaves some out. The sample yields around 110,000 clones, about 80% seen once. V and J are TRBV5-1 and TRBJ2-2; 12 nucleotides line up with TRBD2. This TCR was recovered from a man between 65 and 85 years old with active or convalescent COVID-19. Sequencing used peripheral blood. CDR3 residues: CASSGGLAGLGGGELFF. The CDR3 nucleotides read TGCGCCAGCAGCGGGGGACTAGCGGGCCTCGGAGGCGGGGAGCTGTTTTTT. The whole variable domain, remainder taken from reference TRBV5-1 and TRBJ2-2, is KAGVTQTPRYLIKTRGQQVTLSCSPISGHRSVSWYQQTPGQGLQFLFEYFSETQRNKGNFPGRFSGRQFSNSRSEMNVSTLELGDSALYLCASSGGLAGLGGGELFFGEGSRLTVL.